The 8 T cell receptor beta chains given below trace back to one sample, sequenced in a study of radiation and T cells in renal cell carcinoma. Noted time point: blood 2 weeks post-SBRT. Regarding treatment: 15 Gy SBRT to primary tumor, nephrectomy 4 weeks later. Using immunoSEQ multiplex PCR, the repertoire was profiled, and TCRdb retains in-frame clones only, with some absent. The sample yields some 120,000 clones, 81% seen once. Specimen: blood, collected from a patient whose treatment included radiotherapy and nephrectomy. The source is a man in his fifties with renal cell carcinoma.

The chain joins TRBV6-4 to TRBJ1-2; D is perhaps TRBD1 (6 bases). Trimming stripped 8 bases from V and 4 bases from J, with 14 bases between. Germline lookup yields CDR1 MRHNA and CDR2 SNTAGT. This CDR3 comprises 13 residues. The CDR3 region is CASVPQGSYGYTF. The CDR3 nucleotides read TGTGCCAGCGTCCCCCAGGGGTCCTATGGCTACACCTTC.

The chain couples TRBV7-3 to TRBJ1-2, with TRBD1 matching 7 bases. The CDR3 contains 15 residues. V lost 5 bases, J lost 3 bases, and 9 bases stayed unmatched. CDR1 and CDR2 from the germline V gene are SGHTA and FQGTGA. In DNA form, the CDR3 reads TGTGCCAGCAGCCAAAATGGGGGGACAGACTATGGCTACACCTTC. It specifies CASSQNGGTDYGYTF.

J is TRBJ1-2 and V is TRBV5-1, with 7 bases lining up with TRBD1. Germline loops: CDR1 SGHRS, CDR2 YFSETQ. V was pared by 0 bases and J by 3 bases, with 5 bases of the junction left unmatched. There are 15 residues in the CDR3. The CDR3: CASSLAPQGYYGYTF. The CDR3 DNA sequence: TGCGCCAGCAGCTTGGCCCCACAGGGGTACTATGGCTACACCTTC.

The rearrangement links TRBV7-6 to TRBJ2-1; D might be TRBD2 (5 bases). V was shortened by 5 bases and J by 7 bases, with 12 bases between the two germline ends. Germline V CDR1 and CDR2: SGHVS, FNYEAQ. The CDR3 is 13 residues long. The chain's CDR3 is CASSSAGLNEQFF. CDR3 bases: TGTGCCAGCAGCAGTGCGGGTTTAAATGAGCAGTTCTTC.

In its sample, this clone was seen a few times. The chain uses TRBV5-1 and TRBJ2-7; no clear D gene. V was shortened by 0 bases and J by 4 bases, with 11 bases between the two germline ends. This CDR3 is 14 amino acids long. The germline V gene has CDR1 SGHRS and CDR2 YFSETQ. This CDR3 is CASSLGSRYYEQYF. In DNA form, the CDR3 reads TGCGCCAGCAGCTTGGGGTCCCGTTATTACGAGCAGTACTTC.

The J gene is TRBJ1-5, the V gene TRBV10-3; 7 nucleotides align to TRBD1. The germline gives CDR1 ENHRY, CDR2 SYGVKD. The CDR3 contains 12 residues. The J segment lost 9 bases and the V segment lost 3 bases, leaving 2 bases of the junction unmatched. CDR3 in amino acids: CAISEQGWPQHF. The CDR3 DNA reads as TGTGCCATCAGTGAACAGGGGTGGCCCCAGCATTTT.

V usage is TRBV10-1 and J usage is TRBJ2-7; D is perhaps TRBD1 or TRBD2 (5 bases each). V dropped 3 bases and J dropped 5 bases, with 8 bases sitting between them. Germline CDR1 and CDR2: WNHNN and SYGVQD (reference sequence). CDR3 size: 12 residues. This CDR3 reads CASSDGANEQYF. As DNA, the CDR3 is TGCGCCAGCAGTGACGGGGCTAACGAGCAGTACTTC.

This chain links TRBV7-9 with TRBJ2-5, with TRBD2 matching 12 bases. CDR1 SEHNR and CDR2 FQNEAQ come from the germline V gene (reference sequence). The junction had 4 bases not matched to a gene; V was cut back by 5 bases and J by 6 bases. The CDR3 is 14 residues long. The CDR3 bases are TGTGCCAGCAGCCCGACTAGCGGGGGTCAGACCCAGTACTTC. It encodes CASSPTSGGQTQYF.